This is a list of T cell receptor beta chains from one sample in a study of draining lymph node invasion in breast cancer. From the bulk RNA-seq reads, TCRdb called clonotypes with MiXCR, one entry per CDR3 protein. This repertoire shows 2,500 to 3,000 distinct CDR3 sequences, around 67% found once; its top ten account for around 3.2%. Sequenced: sorted memory Tregs from a lymph node. The source of these receptors is a female donor with luminal breast cancer. Each CDR3 is given with its conserved first and last residue. The D gene is left open where the match is weak. Size values are once, few and many counts, or a class for expanded clones, and some rows have none.

-	TRBV7-2	TRBJ1-1	-	CASSPRANTEAFF	TGTGCCAGCAGCCCCCGGGCGAACACTGAAGCTTTCTTT
-	TRBV13	TRBJ2-1	TRBD1	CASSLGRAGQGRSNEQFF	TGTGCCAGCAGCTTAGGCCGGGCTGGACAGGGGAGGTCCAATGAGCAGTTCTTC
-	TRBV5-1	TRBJ1-1	TRBD1	CASSSRQGAIGTEAFF	TGCGCCAGCAGCTCTAGACAGGGGGCCATAGGCACTGAAGCTTTCTTT
-	TRBV7-2	TRBJ1-2	-	CASSLDLSGYYGYTF	TGTGCCAGCAGCTTAGACCTCTCGGGGTACTATGGCTACACCTTC
-	TRBV20-1	TRBJ2-2	TRBD2	CSASLGAGANTGELFF	TGCAGTGCTTCCCTGGGAGCGGGGGCGAACACCGGGGAGCTGTTTTTT
few	TRBV5-1	TRBJ1-1	-	CASSGNENTEAFF	TGCGCCAGCAGCGGTAACGAGAACACTGAAGCTTTCTTT
few	TRBV7-2	TRBJ1-3	-	CASSWGGGSGNTIYF	TGTGCCAGCAGCTGGGGAGGGGGCTCTGGAAACACCATATATTTT
-	TRBV6-5	TRBJ1-3	-	CASSYSLGTGNTIYF	TGTGCCAGCAGTTACTCGCTCGGCACTGGAAACACCATATATTTT
few	TRBV10-2	TRBJ1-1	-	CASSEVRGTEAFF	TGCGCCAGCAGTGAAGTCAGGGGAACTGAAGCTTTCTTT
few	TRBV2	TRBJ1-1	-	CASSEALGGAMNTEAFF	TGTGCCAGCAGTGAAGCGCTCGGGGGGGCCATGAACACTGAAGCTTTCTTT
-	TRBV20-1	TRBJ2-1	-	CSAREGGRGPYNEQFF	TGCAGTGCTAGAGAGGGAGGCAGAGGCCCCTACAATGAGCAGTTCTTC
-	TRBV3-1	TRBJ1-1	-	CASSQVIGAEAFF	TGTGCCAGCAGCCAAGTTATTGGGGCTGAAGCTTTCTTT
once	TRBV12-3/TRBV12-4	TRBJ1-5	-	CASSLGRNSNQPQHF	TGTGCCAGCAGTTTAGGTAGAAACTCAAATCAGCCCCAGCATTTT
-	TRBV29-1	TRBJ1-2	-	CSVDLGGSRDGYTF	TGCAGCGTTGACCTGGGGGGCTCGAGAGATGGCTACACCTTC
-	TRBV24-1	TRBJ2-1	TRBD1	CATSEPPGGRGLDEQFF	TGTGCCACCAGTGAGCCCCCAGGGGGCCGGGGTCTCGATGAGCAGTTCTTC
few	TRBV4-1	TRBJ1-2	-	CASSHRGGIHSGGYTF	TGCGCCAGCAGTCATCGTGGTGGCATCCATTCGGGGGGCTACACCTTC
-	TRBV12-3/TRBV12-4	TRBJ1-2	-	CASTLFSGTIF	TGTGCCAGCACCCTATTCTCCGGGACTATCTTC
-	TRBV3-1	TRBJ1-2	-	CASSQEGRGADFYGYTF	TGTGCCAGCAGCCAAGAAGGGCGGGGGGCGGACTTCTATGGCTACACCTTC
-	TRBV10-3	TRBJ2-4	-	CAISRYDPDQPAKNIQYF	TGTGCCATCAGTCGTTACGACCCCGACCAACCGGCCAAAAACATTCAGTACTTC
few	TRBV19	TRBJ1-1	TRBD1	CASSTSGQGGAEAFF	TGTGCCAGTAGTACCTCGGGACAGGGGGGGGCTGAAGCTTTCTTT
-	TRBV27	TRBJ1-4	TRBD1	CASSPRQGFANEKLFF	TGTGCCAGCAGTCCACGACAGGGGTTTGCTAATGAAAAACTGTTTTTT
-	TRBV28	TRBJ1-5	-	CASSLGGHNQPQHF	TGTGCCAGCAGTTTAGGGGGGCACAATCAGCCCCAGCATTTT
-	TRBV6-2/TRBV6-3	TRBJ2-5	-	CASSASEETQYF	TGTGCCAGCAGTGCTTCGGAGGAGACCCAGTACTTC
few	TRBV20-1	TRBJ2-6	-	CSARVVSGANVLTF	TGCAGTGCTAGAGTCGTCTCTGGGGCCAACGTCCTGACTTTC
-	TRBV20-1	TRBJ2-3	TRBD2	CSATRVLAGGQGQYF	TGCAGTGCCACCCGGGTATTGGCGGGGGGGCAGGGGCAGTATTTT
-	TRBV18	TRBJ1-4	TRBD1	CASSPGQLNEKLFF	TGTGCCAGCTCACCGGGACAGCTAAATGAAAAACTGTTTTTT
once	TRBV5-1	TRBJ2-3	-	CASSVQGETTDTQYF	TGCGCCAGCAGCGTCCAGGGAGAAACCACAGATACGCAGTATTTT
-	TRBV12-3/TRBV12-4	TRBJ2-7	TRBD2	CASSLGGGLSYEQYF	TGTGCCAGCAGTTTGGGCGGGGGGCTCTCCTACGAGCAGTACTTC
once	TRBV7-2	TRBJ1-6	-	CASSFSYNSPLHF	TGTGCCAGCAGCTTCTCCTATAATTCACCCCTCCACTTT
-	TRBV19	TRBJ2-6	TRBD1	CATVGGTGTSRRANVLTF	TGTGCCACCGTGGGTGGGACAGGGACCTCTCGAAGGGCCAACGTCCTGACTTTC
-	TRBV6-5	TRBJ1-2	TRBD1	CASSSGQARASF	TGTGCCAGCAGCTCCGGACAGGCTCGGGCGTCCTTC
-	TRBV3-1	TRBJ2-1	TRBD2	CASSQEVGGGYNEQFF	TGTGCCAGCAGCCAAGAGGTCGGGGGGGGCTACAATGAGCAGTTCTTC
once	TRBV20-1	TRBJ2-5	TRBD2	CSARGTSGLPGETQYF	TGCAGTGCTAGAGGGACTAGCGGGTTACCTGGGGAGACCCAGTACTTC
-	TRBV5-1	TRBJ2-3	TRBD2	CASSSLPAGATDTQYF	TGCGCCAGCAGCTCGCTTCCAGCGGGGGCCACAGATACGCAGTATTTT
-	TRBV2	TRBJ1-1	-	CASGQLGDTEAFF	TGTGCCAGCGGACAGTTGGGGGACACTGAAGCTTTCTTT